Shown below are 28 T cell receptor beta chains from a single sample sequenced in a study of regulatory T cells in long-lasting Graves disease (dated by TCRdb to the early 2020s). To prepare the library, multiplex PCR was applied. Sequencing took place on an Illumina HiSeq 4000. CDR3 regions were amplified by Arm-PCR with iRepertoire HTBI primers to construct TCR beta libraries. Starting from the raw public reads, TCRdb applied fastp trimming at Q25, assembled clones with MiXCR and retained in-frame beta chains. When rows share a CDR3 protein, they turn into one entry using the most common DNA and genes. This sample comprises 420,000 or so distinct CDR3 sequences, about 25% of them detected only once. Approximately 26% of the sample rests with the top ten. In the paper's terms, the time point label means: persistent/refractory GD, antithyroid drugs over 5 years with positive TRAb. For both TCR sequencing and RNA sequencing, RNA was extracted from PBMCs in TRIzol.

The source material was peripheral blood mononuclear cells (PBMCs), sampled when the disease was refractory, from a patient treated with antithyroid drugs. The receptor source for this set is a female donor with Graves disease.

As concerns this clonotype: Just one base apart from a much larger clone, this may be a read error. The V call is TRBV28, the J call TRBJ2-2, with TRBD2 as a possible D gene (5 bases). CDR1 and CDR2 from the germline V gene are MDHEN and SYDVKM. The CDR3 extends over 15 amino acids. V gave up 5 bases and J gave up 9 bases, with 19 bases separating them. CDR3 nucleotides: TGTGCCAGCAGTGTGCGGGCAGTTTTATCGAGGGAGCTGTTTTTT. This codes for CASSVRAVLSRELFF.

The rearrangement links TRBV20-1 to TRBJ2-7; 13 bases line up with TRBD2. CDR1 and CDR2 (germline): DFQATT, SNEGSKA (reference sequence). The trim removed 0 bases at V and 4 bases at J, leaving 3 bases unmatched. This CDR3 is 15 amino acids long. Here the CDR3 DNA reads TGCAGTGCTAGAGACGGGACTAGCGGGAAGTACGAGCAGTACTTC. It specifies CSARDGTSGKYEQYF.

This clonotype occurred many times. J is TRBJ2-1 and V is TRBV7-2; 12 nucleotides align to TRBD2. Germline CDR1 and CDR2: SGHTA and FQGNSA. This CDR3 has 16 amino acids. The trim removed 3 bases at V and 7 bases at J, leaving 7 bases unmatched. CDR3 in DNA: TGTGCCAGCAGCTTTGCAGGACTAGCGGGATGGAATGAGCAGTTCTTC. As protein: CASSFAGLAGWNEQFF.

There are a few counts of this clonotype. The chain uses TRBV2 and TRBJ2-3, with 8 nucleotides matching TRBD2. The CDR3 length is 15 residues. CDR1 and CDR2 from the germline V gene are SNHLY and FYNNEI. V shed 2 bases and J 1 base; nucleotides not matched to a gene: 2. The CDR3 DNA reads as TGTGCCAGCAGTGAACTAGCGGGCGGCACAGATACGCAGTATTTT. Residues: CASSELAGGTDTQYF.

V gene TRBV7-3 combines with J gene TRBJ2-7; the match to TRBD1 covers 8 bases. After removal of 5 bases from V and 5 bases from J, the junction contained 23 bases not matched to a gene. CDR1 and CDR2 (germline): SGHTA, FQGTGA. This CDR3 contains 19 residues. CDR3 protein: CASSPFPLGVGQEVNEQYF. The CDR3 DNA is TGTGCCAGCAGCCCATTTCCCCTTGGGGTGGGACAGGAGGTCAACGAGCAGTACTTC.

This clonotype came up a few times. The V call is TRBV5-1, the J call TRBJ1-2; 9 bases are a match to TRBD1. V was pared by 0 bases and J by 5 bases, with 2 bases of the junction left unmatched. There are 14 residues in the CDR3. The germline V gene encodes CDR1 SGHRS and CDR2 YFSETQ. The CDR3 sequence: CASSLGDRVYGYTF. As DNA, the CDR3 is TGCGCCAGCAGCTTGGGGGACAGGGTTTATGGCTACACCTTC.

This clonotype was observed many times. The V gene is TRBV6-5, the J gene TRBJ2-7, with 8 bases lining up with TRBD2. This CDR3 has 14 residues. Germline CDR1 and CDR2: MNHEY and SVGAGI. J gave up 2 bases and V 2 bases, and 2 bases lay outside the gene matches. The CDR3 DNA is TGTGCCAGCAGTTACACCGGGAGGGCCTACGAGCAGTACTTC. Its translation is CASSYTGRAYEQYF.

This clonotype was detected ten times or more. The V and J genes are TRBV12-3 or TRBV12-4 and TRBJ1-5; D is possibly TRBD1 (5 bases). The CDR3 is made up of 14 amino acids. V was shortened by 0 bases and J by 6 bases, with 9 bases between the two germline ends. As DNA, the CDR3 is TGTGCCAGCAGTTTAGCTGGGACCGTTCAGCCCCAGCATTTT. It yields the protein CASSLAGTVQPQHF.

The chain couples TRBV6-1 to TRBJ2-7; D possibly corresponds to TRBD1 (6 bases). With 1 base removed from V and 4 bases from J, the gap between germline ends came to 14 bases. Germline loops: CDR1 MNHNS, CDR2 SASEGT. This CDR3 spans 15 amino acids. The CDR3 DNA reads TGTGCCAGCAGTGAAGGGACCGGACAGAAATACGAGCAGTACTTC. Translation gives CASSEGTGQKYEQYF.

The genes are TRBV20-1 and TRBJ2-7, with 11 bases aligning to TRBD2. Germline CDR1 and CDR2: DFQATT and SNEGSKA (reference sequence). This CDR3 has 14 residues. The junction had 5 bases not matched to a gene; V was cut back by 4 bases and J by 3 bases. As DNA, the CDR3 is TGCAGTGCTACTCCGGGACTAGCGGACTACGAGCAGTACTTC. This codes for CSATPGLADYEQYF.

In its sample, this clonotype was seen a few times. The chain joins TRBV30 to TRBJ1-2; D possibly corresponds to TRBD1 (5 bases). Trimming left V 5 bases short and J 4 bases short, with 14 bases between. This CDR3 contains 13 residues. Germline V gene sequence: CDR1 GTSNPN, CDR2 SVGIG (reference sequence). CDR3 loop: CAWGDGGSYGYTF. CDR3 in DNA: TGTGCCTGGGGGGATGGGGGGAGCTATGGCTACACCTTC.

The rearrangement joins TRBV7-9 to TRBJ1-5, with D perhaps TRBD1 (5 bases). This CDR3 has 13 amino acids. Germline lookup yields CDR1 SEHNR and CDR2 FQNEAQ (reference sequence). The germline V and J ends were trimmed by 7 bases and 1 base, with 8 bases remaining between them. The CDR3 DNA reads as TGTGCCAGCAATGGGGCGAGCAATCAGCCCCAGCATTTT. Its protein is CASNGASNQPQHF.

As regards this clonotype: A much larger clone is a single base away; this may be a read error. Likely a read error: the CDR3 ends without its conserved phenylalanine or tryptophan. J is TRBJ2-2 and V is TRBV11-2, with 7 bases lining up with TRBD2. Germline V gives CDR1 SGHAT, CDR2 FQNNGV. V lost 2 bases and J lost 6; bases outside the gene matches: 3. CDR3 length: 14 residues. CDR3 sequence: CASSLSLAAGELFS. As DNA, the CDR3 is TGTGCCAGCAGCTTAAGCCTAGCGGCCGGGGAGCTGTTTTCT.

The DNA of the CDR3 is TGTGCCATCAGTGAGCGGGAGTTTCGAGAGACCCAGTACTTC. Translated, it gives CAISEREFRETQYF. The chain combines TRBV10-3 with TRBJ2-5; possibly TRBD2 for D (6 bases). This CDR3 is 14 amino acids long. Germline-derived CDR1 and CDR2 are ENHRY and SYGVKD. The V and J ends lost 2 bases and 4 bases respectively, with 11 bases between them.

The V gene is TRBV12-3 or TRBV12-4, the J gene TRBJ2-2; D is perhaps TRBD1 or TRBD2 (5 bases each). CDR3 size: 16 residues. Trimming removed 4 bases from V and 6 bases from J, with 18 bases in between. CDR3 sequence: CASSSTLGPTPGELFF. CDR3 in DNA: TGTGCCAGCAGTTCTACCTTGGGACCGACTCCCGGGGAGCTGTTTTTT.

This clonotype was observed many times. The chain carries TRBV20-1 and TRBJ2-7; a possible D gene is TRBD2 (6 bases). Germline CDR1 reads DFQATT; CDR2 reads SNEGSKA (reference sequence). V shed 3 bases and J shed 2 bases, with 14 bases lying between them. The CDR3 totals 14 residues. This CDR3 reads CSASLMGGTYEQYF. DNA of the CDR3: TGCAGTGCTAGTCTCATGGGAGGAACCTACGAGCAGTACTTC.

This clonotype was recorded a few times. CDR3 sequence (DNA): TGTGCCAGCAGCTTAGGGGGCGCATCTAATTCACCCCTCCACTTT. Its translation: CASSLGGASNSPLHF. The chain carries TRBV7-3 and TRBJ1-6, with D maybe TRBD1 (6 bases). The V and J ends lost 2 bases and 6 bases respectively, with 11 bases between them. This CDR3 is 15 amino acids long. Germline V gives CDR1 SGHTA, CDR2 FQGTGA.

This clonotype was picked up many times. The rearrangement joins TRBV2 to TRBJ1-2; D gene unclear. The CDR3 extends over 12 amino acids. V was cut by 5 bases and J by 8 bases, with 12 bases left in between. Germline V gene lookup returns CDR1 SNHLY and CDR2 FYNNEI. Here the CDR3 DNA reads TGTGCCAGCAGTCGACCAGGACGGGGCTACACCTTC. Translating gives CASSRPGRGYTF.

The V call is TRBV29-1, the J call TRBJ2-7; D unresolved. The ends were cut back, 6 bases at V and 2 bases at J, with 17 bases in the middle. The CDR3 spans 14 residues. Germline CDR1 reads SQVTM; CDR2 reads ANQGSEA. DNA of the CDR3: TGCAGCGTCGGACGGTTGGGCGAGACCTACGAGCAGTACTTC. Protein: CSVGRLGETYEQYF.

The J gene is TRBJ2-1, the V gene TRBV28; 8 bases are a match to TRBD2. This CDR3 spans 17 amino acids. V was pared by 5 bases and J by 3 bases, with 12 bases of the junction left unmatched. The germline V gene encodes CDR1 MDHEN and CDR2 SYDVKM. Here the CDR3 DNA reads TGTGCCAGCAGTGGAAAGACGGGACTAGTGGACTACAATGAGCAGTTCTTC. It encodes CASSGKTGLVDYNEQFF.

This clonotype was found many times. The chain is built from TRBV28 and TRBJ2-7, with no clear D. The germline CDR1 and CDR2 sequences are MDHEN and SYDVKM. Deletions cut 5 bases from V and 6 bases from J, with 14 bases between. The CDR3 has 13 amino acids. CDR3 nucleotides: TGTGCCAGCAGTCAACCCCTTATTAGCGAGCAGTACTTC. Translating it yields CASSQPLISEQYF.

This clonotype appeared many times. The V call is TRBV20-1, the J call TRBJ1-2; TRBD1 matches at 8 bases. The V gene's germline CDR1 is DFQATT and CDR2 SNEGSKA (reference sequence). V shed 3 bases and J 3 bases; nucleotides not matched to a gene: 3. This CDR3 has 13 residues. The CDR3 reads CSASSTGDYGYTF. The CDR3 DNA reads TGCAGTGCTAGTTCGACAGGGGACTATGGCTACACCTTC.

CDR3 bases: TGTGCCAGTAGTATGGTGGGAGCCTCCTACGAGCAGTACTTC. Its protein product is CASSMVGASYEQYF. The chain couples TRBV19 to TRBJ2-7, with D possibly matching TRBD2 (5 bases). The length of the CDR3 is 14 residues. CDR1 LNHDA and CDR2 SQIVND come from the germline V gene (reference sequence). V was trimmed by 3 bases and J by 0 bases, leaving 9 bases between them. The full variable domain, rest sourced from reference TRBV19 and TRBJ2-7, is DGGITQSPKYLFRKEGQNVTLSCEQNLNHDAMYWYRQDPGQGLRLIYYSQIVNDFQKGDIAEGYSVSREKKESFPLTVTSAQKNPTAFYLCASSMVGASYEQYFGPGTRLTVT.

In its sample, this clonotype was seen a few times. The rearrangement links TRBV4-3 to TRBJ2-2; perhaps TRBD2 as D (6 bases). The CDR3 runs to 13 residues. CDR1 and CDR2 (germline): LGHNA, YSLEER. The ends were cut back, 4 bases at V and 6 bases at J, with 9 bases in the middle. CDR3 protein: CASSRWEAGELFF. As DNA, the CDR3 is TGCGCCAGCAGCCGCTGGGAGGCCGGGGAGCTGTTTTTT.

The V call is TRBV7-9, the J call TRBJ1-1; the match to TRBD1 covers 9 bases. The CDR3 contains 16 residues. The germline V gene has CDR1 SEHNR and CDR2 FQNEAQ (reference sequence). J was trimmed by 7 bases and V by 4 bases; bases with no gene match: 13. The CDR3 sequence is CASSSLLRQGGGEAFF. In DNA form, the CDR3 reads TGTGCCAGCAGCTCACTCCTAAGACAGGGGGGGGGTGAAGCTTTCTTT.

This clonotype was counted only a few times. V is TRBV7-9 and J is TRBJ2-3; no reliable D call. Germline CDR1 SEHNR, CDR2 FQNEAQ (reference sequence). With 1 base removed from V and 3 bases from J, the gap between germline ends came to 5 bases. The CDR3 runs to 13 residues. The CDR3 nucleotides read TGTGCCAGCAGCTTAGTTCGGACAGATACGCAGTATTTT. Amino acid sequence: CASSLVRTDTQYF.

In regard to this clonotype: A read error is possible here, since a much larger clone lies one base away. This rearrangement joins TRBV2 to TRBJ2-5; 10 nucleotides match TRBD1. The CDR3 consists of 14 residues. The junction had 4 bases not matched to a gene; V was cut back by 6 bases and J by 3 bases. Per germline, CDR1 SNHLY and CDR2 FYNNEI. The CDR3 coding sequence is TGTGCCAGCAGCTCCGGGACAGGGGAAGAGACCCAGTACTTC. Translated: CASSSGTGEETQYF.

This clonotype was detected only a few times. V gene TRBV6-9 combines with J gene TRBJ2-1; possibly TRBD2 for D (5 bases). V was trimmed by 3 bases and J by 5 bases, leaving 8 bases between them. Germline V gene data show CDR1 as MNHGY and CDR2 as SVAAGI. The CDR3 is 13 amino acids. CDR3 nucleotide sequence: TGTGCCAGCAGTTACGACGGGGACAATGAGCAGTTCTTC. This translates into CASSYDGDNEQFF.